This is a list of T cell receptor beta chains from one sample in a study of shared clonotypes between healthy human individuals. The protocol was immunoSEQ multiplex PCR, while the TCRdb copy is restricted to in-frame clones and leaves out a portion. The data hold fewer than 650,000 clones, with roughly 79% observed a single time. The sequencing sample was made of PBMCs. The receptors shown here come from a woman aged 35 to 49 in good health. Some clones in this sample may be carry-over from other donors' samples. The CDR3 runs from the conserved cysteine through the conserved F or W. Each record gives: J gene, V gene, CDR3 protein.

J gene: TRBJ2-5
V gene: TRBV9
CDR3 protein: CASSVGLGLGGETQYF

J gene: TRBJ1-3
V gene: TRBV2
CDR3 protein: CASRPQGPGNTIYF

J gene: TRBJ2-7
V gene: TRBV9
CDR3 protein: CASSVEGSGGSEQYF

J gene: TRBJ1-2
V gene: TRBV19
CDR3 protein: CASSRTGGYGYTF

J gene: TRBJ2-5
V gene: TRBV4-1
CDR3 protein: CASSQDPGWGETQYF

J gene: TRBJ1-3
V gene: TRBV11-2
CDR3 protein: CASSLWGESPFGNTIYF

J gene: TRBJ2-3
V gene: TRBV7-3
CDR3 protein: CASSFGGRADPQYF

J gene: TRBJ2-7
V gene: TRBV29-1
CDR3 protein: CSVAGGELSSYEQYF

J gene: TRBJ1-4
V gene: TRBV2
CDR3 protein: CASSIDPVATNEKLFF

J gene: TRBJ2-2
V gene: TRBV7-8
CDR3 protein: CASSHTSQGADTGELFF

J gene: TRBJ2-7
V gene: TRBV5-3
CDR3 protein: CARSPFASGRAPYEQYF

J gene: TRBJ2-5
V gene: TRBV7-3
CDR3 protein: CASSTNREETQYF

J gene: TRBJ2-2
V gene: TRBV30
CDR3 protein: CAWSAGYTGELFF

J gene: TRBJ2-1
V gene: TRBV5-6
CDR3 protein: CASSKTSLLLGNEQFF

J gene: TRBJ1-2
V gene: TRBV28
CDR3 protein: CASSSGDDRGPVVYGYTF

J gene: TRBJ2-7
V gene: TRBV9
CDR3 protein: CASSLSYGGGTGGFYEQYF

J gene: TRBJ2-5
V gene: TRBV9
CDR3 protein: CASSRGQGSETQYF

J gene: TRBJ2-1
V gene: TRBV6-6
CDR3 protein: CASRFSGTYNEQFF

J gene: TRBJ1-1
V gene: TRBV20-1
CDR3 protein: CSAYGQLQAFF

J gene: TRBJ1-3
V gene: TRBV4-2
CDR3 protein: CASSQDRRGQSSGNTIYF

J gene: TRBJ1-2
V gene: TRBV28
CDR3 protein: CASSFGRGGYGYTF

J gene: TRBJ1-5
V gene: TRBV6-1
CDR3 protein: CASSEPGARGNQPQHF

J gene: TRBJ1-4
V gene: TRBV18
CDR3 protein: CASSEDRGHEKLFF

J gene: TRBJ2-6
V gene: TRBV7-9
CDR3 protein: CASSSQGWSGTNVLTF

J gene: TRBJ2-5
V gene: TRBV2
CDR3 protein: CASGGQGRETQYF

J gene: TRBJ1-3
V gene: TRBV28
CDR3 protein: CASSGNRGVGGNTIYF

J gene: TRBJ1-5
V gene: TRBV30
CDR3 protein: CAWSAGSGQPQHF

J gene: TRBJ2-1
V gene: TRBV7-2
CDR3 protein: CASSLDQGTYNEQFF

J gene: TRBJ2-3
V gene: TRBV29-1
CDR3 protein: CSQRGSASTDTQYF

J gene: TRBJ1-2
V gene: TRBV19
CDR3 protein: CASNDRGSGYTF

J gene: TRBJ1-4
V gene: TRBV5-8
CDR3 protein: CASSLGGALNEKLFF